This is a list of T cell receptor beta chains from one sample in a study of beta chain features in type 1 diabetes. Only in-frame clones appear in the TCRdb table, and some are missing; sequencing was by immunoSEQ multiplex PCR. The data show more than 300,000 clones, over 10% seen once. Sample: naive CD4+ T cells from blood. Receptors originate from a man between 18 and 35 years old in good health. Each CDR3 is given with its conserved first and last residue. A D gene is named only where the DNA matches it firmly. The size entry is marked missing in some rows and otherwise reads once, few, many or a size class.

CDR3 DNA: TGTGCCAGCAGCTTAGCGACAGGCAATCAGCCCCAGCATTTT
CDR3 protein: CASSLATGNQPQHF
V gene: TRBV7-9
J gene: TRBJ1-5
clone size: few
CDR3 length: 14
D gene: -

CDR3 DNA: TGTGCCAGCAGCTTGTACGGGGAGGGTCAGCCCCAGCATTTT
CDR3 protein: CASSLYGEGQPQHF
V gene: TRBV5-4
J gene: TRBJ1-5
clone size: -
CDR3 length: 14
D gene: -

CDR3 DNA: TGTGCCAGCAGCGATCACGGTCGCGGCTACGAGCAGTACTTC
CDR3 protein: CASSDHGRGYEQYF
V gene: TRBV14
J gene: TRBJ2-7
clone size: -
CDR3 length: 14
D gene: -

CDR3 DNA: TGCGCCAGCAGCTCGACAGCTGAAAACTATGGCTACACCTTC
CDR3 protein: CASSSTAENYGYTF
V gene: TRBV5-1
J gene: TRBJ1-2
clone size: -
CDR3 length: 14
D gene: -

CDR3 DNA: TGTGCCAGCAGAGATGACGGGTACGAGCAGTACTTC
CDR3 protein: CASRDDGYEQYF
V gene: TRBV2
J gene: TRBJ2-7
clone size: -
CDR3 length: 12
D gene: -

CDR3 DNA: TGTGCCAGCAGCCAGGTGGGACAGCGGTATGGCTACACCTTC
CDR3 protein: CASSQVGQRYGYTF
V gene: TRBV5-1
J gene: TRBJ1-2
clone size: few
CDR3 length: 14
D gene: TRBD1

CDR3 DNA: TGCGCCAGCAGCCAAGGGGGGCAGCGCCCCAGCACAGATACGCAGTATTTT
CDR3 protein: CASSQGGQRPSTDTQYF
V gene: TRBV4-3
J gene: TRBJ2-3
clone size: few
CDR3 length: 17
D gene: -

CDR3 DNA: TGTGCCATCTCCCACAGGGACACTGAAGCTTTCTTT
CDR3 protein: CAISHRDTEAFF
V gene: TRBV5-4
J gene: TRBJ1-1
clone size: -
CDR3 length: 12
D gene: -

CDR3 DNA: TGCGCCAGCAAAGACAGTCCCGCCGCTAATGAAAAACTGTTTTTT
CDR3 protein: CASKDSPAANEKLFF
V gene: TRBV5-1
J gene: TRBJ1-4
clone size: -
CDR3 length: 15
D gene: -

CDR3 DNA: TGTGCCAGCAGTTACGGAAGGGGGCCAGCCAAAAACATTCAGTACTTC
CDR3 protein: CASSYGRGPAKNIQYF
V gene: TRBV6-5
J gene: TRBJ2-4
clone size: few
CDR3 length: 16
D gene: TRBD1

CDR3 DNA: TGCAGCGTTGAAGACTGGCGGGAGATACTGAGCTCCTACAATGAGCAGTTCTTC
CDR3 protein: CSVEDWREILSSYNEQFF
V gene: TRBV29-1
J gene: TRBJ2-1
clone size: few
CDR3 length: 18
D gene: TRBD2

CDR3 DNA: TGTGCCAGCAGCGTAGCGGGGACTGAAGCTTTCTTT
CDR3 protein: CASSVAGTEAFF
V gene: TRBV9
J gene: TRBJ1-1
clone size: few
CDR3 length: 12
D gene: -

CDR3 DNA: TGTGCCAGCAGCTTAGGCCCTTCAGGGGGCTACAATGAGCAGTTCTTC
CDR3 protein: CASSLGPSGGYNEQFF
V gene: TRBV13
J gene: TRBJ2-1
clone size: few
CDR3 length: 16
D gene: TRBD1

CDR3 DNA: TGTGCCAGCAGTTATCGGACTGAGCAGTACTTC
CDR3 protein: CASSYRTEQYF
V gene: TRBV28
J gene: TRBJ2-7
clone size: few
CDR3 length: 11
D gene: -

CDR3 DNA: TGCGCCAGCACCCCCCCTGACACCGGGGAGCTGTTTTTT
CDR3 protein: CASTPPDTGELFF
V gene: TRBV5-1
J gene: TRBJ2-2
clone size: -
CDR3 length: 13
D gene: -

CDR3 DNA: TGTGCCAGCAGCCCGGGGGGGCGGAACCAAGAGACCCAGTACTTC
CDR3 protein: CASSPGGRNQETQYF
V gene: TRBV5-4
J gene: TRBJ2-5
clone size: -
CDR3 length: 15
D gene: TRBD2

CDR3 DNA: TGTGCCAGCTCACCGCCGGGACAGGGTCGGGCCGAGCAGTACTTC
CDR3 protein: CASSPPGQGRAEQYF
V gene: TRBV18
J gene: TRBJ2-7
clone size: few
CDR3 length: 15
D gene: TRBD1

CDR3 DNA: TGTGCCAGCACGGACAGCGAGGCTGGCTATGGCTACACCTTC
CDR3 protein: CASTDSEAGYGYTF
V gene: TRBV2
J gene: TRBJ1-2
clone size: -
CDR3 length: 14
D gene: -

CDR3 DNA: TGTGCCAGTAGAAGGACAGGGGGAGAGACCCAGTACTTC
CDR3 protein: CASRRTGGETQYF
V gene: TRBV19
J gene: TRBJ2-5
clone size: few
CDR3 length: 13
D gene: TRBD1

CDR3 DNA: TGTGCCAGCAGCTTATATCGAGACACCGGGGAGCTGTTTTTT
CDR3 protein: CASSLYRDTGELFF
V gene: TRBV7-3
J gene: TRBJ2-2
clone size: few
CDR3 length: 14
D gene: -

CDR3 DNA: TGTGCCAGCAGATCTACAGGTAACACTGAAGCTTTCTTT
CDR3 protein: CASRSTGNTEAFF
V gene: TRBV28
J gene: TRBJ1-1
clone size: -
CDR3 length: 13
D gene: -

CDR3 DNA: TGTGCCAGCAGCTTATCGGATACGCAGTATTTT
CDR3 protein: CASSLSDTQYF
V gene: TRBV7-2
J gene: TRBJ2-3
clone size: -
CDR3 length: 11
D gene: -

CDR3 DNA: TGCAGCGTTGTGGAGGGGGCGAGGACAGATACGCAGTATTTT
CDR3 protein: CSVVEGARTDTQYF
V gene: TRBV29-1
J gene: TRBJ2-3
clone size: few
CDR3 length: 14
D gene: -

CDR3 DNA: TGTGCCAGCAGTCCTTGGGGACAAGGCACTGAAGCTTTCTTT
CDR3 protein: CASSPWGQGTEAFF
V gene: TRBV28
J gene: TRBJ1-1
clone size: few
CDR3 length: 14
D gene: -

CDR3 DNA: TGCGCCAGCAGCCCGGGACAGGGCGGCAATCAGCCCCAGCATTTT
CDR3 protein: CASSPGQGGNQPQHF
V gene: TRBV4-1
J gene: TRBJ1-5
clone size: -
CDR3 length: 15
D gene: TRBD1

CDR3 DNA: TGTGCCAGCAGACTCGTTAGACAGGGTCGGAGGGGGGCCCTCCACTTT
CDR3 protein: CASRLVRQGRRGALHF
V gene: TRBV7-9
J gene: TRBJ1-6
clone size: few
CDR3 length: 16
D gene: TRBD1

CDR3 DNA: TGTGCCAGCTCACCTACGACAAGAAACACCGGGGAGCTGTTTTTT
CDR3 protein: CASSPTTRNTGELFF
V gene: TRBV18
J gene: TRBJ2-2
clone size: few
CDR3 length: 15
D gene: -

CDR3 DNA: TGTGCCAGTAGTATTGGGGCGGGAGAAGAGACCCAGTACTTC
CDR3 protein: CASSIGAGEETQYF
V gene: TRBV19
J gene: TRBJ2-5
clone size: -
CDR3 length: 14
D gene: TRBD2

CDR3 DNA: TGTGCCAGTGGGGAGCGGACTGGGGCCAACGTCCTGACTTTC
CDR3 protein: CASGERTGANVLTF
V gene: TRBV19
J gene: TRBJ2-6
clone size: few
CDR3 length: 14
D gene: -

CDR3 DNA: TGTGCCAGTAGTCCCCCTGTGAGTCGAGATAATCAGCCCCAGCATTTT
CDR3 protein: CASSPPVSRDNQPQHF
V gene: TRBV19
J gene: TRBJ1-5
clone size: -
CDR3 length: 16
D gene: -

CDR3 DNA: TGTGCCACTCGAGGGACATCTGGAAACACCATATATTTT
CDR3 protein: CATRGTSGNTIYF
V gene: TRBV6-6
J gene: TRBJ1-3
clone size: few
CDR3 length: 13
D gene: -

CDR3 DNA: TGTGCCAGCAGCTTAGCGAGGGCTAGCGGTGACGCAGATACGCAGTATTTT
CDR3 protein: CASSLARASGDADTQYF
V gene: TRBV7-2
J gene: TRBJ2-3
clone size: few
CDR3 length: 17
D gene: TRBD2

CDR3 DNA: TGTGCCAGCAGCCAGTCGGGCGGGGGGTACAATGAGCAGTTCTTC
CDR3 protein: CASSQSGGGYNEQFF
V gene: TRBV7-7
J gene: TRBJ2-1
clone size: few
CDR3 length: 15
D gene: TRBD2

CDR3 DNA: TGTGCCAGCAGCCCCCCAGCGGGAGTAGAGACCCAGTACTTC
CDR3 protein: CASSPPAGVETQYF
V gene: TRBV6-6
J gene: TRBJ2-5
clone size: -
CDR3 length: 14
D gene: TRBD2

CDR3 DNA: TGTGCCAGCAGCCAAGAGGGGGGACTATTACAGGGGGTCGGTGGCTACACCTTC
CDR3 protein: CASSQEGGLLQGVGGYTF
V gene: TRBV4-2
J gene: TRBJ1-2
clone size: -
CDR3 length: 18
D gene: TRBD1

CDR3 DNA: TGTGCCAGCGAGGACAGGGGTGAAAAACTGTTTTTT
CDR3 protein: CASEDRGEKLFF
V gene: TRBV25-1
J gene: TRBJ1-4
clone size: -
CDR3 length: 12
D gene: TRBD1

CDR3 DNA: TGTGCCAGCAGCAAATCCGGGACTAGCAGTAAGTCTTACGAGCAGTACTTC
CDR3 protein: CASSKSGTSSKSYEQYF
V gene: TRBV5-4
J gene: TRBJ2-7
clone size: few
CDR3 length: 17
D gene: TRBD2

CDR3 DNA: TGTGCCAGCAGCTTCACGCCGACAGGGAACTATGGCTACACCTTC
CDR3 protein: CASSFTPTGNYGYTF
V gene: TRBV7-2
J gene: TRBJ1-2
clone size: few
CDR3 length: 15
D gene: TRBD1

CDR3 DNA: TGTGCCAGCAGTTTAAGGGCAGGGGGCGTCTACGAGCAGTACTTC
CDR3 protein: CASSLRAGGVYEQYF
V gene: TRBV28
J gene: TRBJ2-7
clone size: -
CDR3 length: 15
D gene: TRBD1

CDR3 DNA: TGCAGCGTCCTTCGGGTGGGTGGTGAAGAGACCCAGTACTTC
CDR3 protein: CSVLRVGGEETQYF
V gene: TRBV29-1
J gene: TRBJ2-5
clone size: few
CDR3 length: 14
D gene: -

CDR3 DNA: TGTGCCAGCAGTCATACGGGACAGCTGAATGAAAAACTGTTTTTT
CDR3 protein: CASSHTGQLNEKLFF
V gene: TRBV25-1
J gene: TRBJ1-4
clone size: few
CDR3 length: 15
D gene: TRBD1

CDR3 DNA: TGTGCCAGCTCACAGGGACTCCTGAACACTGAAGCTTTCTTT
CDR3 protein: CASSQGLLNTEAFF
V gene: TRBV18
J gene: TRBJ1-1
clone size: -
CDR3 length: 14
D gene: -

CDR3 DNA: TGTGCCAGCAGTTTACAGTCCGTCTCTGAAGCTTTCTTT
CDR3 protein: CASSLQSVSEAFF
V gene: TRBV6-6
J gene: TRBJ1-1
clone size: -
CDR3 length: 13
D gene: -